Listed below are T cell receptor beta chains from one sample, sequenced in a study of human T cells and chemical hapten exposure. TCRdb independently ran MiXCR on the RACE reads; one entry per CDR3 protein. The sample yields more than 75,000 distinct CDR3 sequences, about 9% seen once. Specimen: whole blood. The source of these receptors is a male donor in good health. Some clones in this sample may be carry-over from other donors' samples. Both conserved end residues are part of each CDR3. The order of the fields is V gene, D gene, CDR3 length, J gene, clone size, CDR3 DNA, CDR3 protein. The D gene is left open where the match is weak. A row's size may be missing; if present it is once, few, many or a size class.

TRBV6-2/TRBV6-3	TRBD1	15	TRBJ1-5	few	TGTGCCAGCAGGGGAACAGGGGGCGCGGGTCAGCCCCAGCATTTT	CASRGTGGAGQPQHF
TRBV7-9	TRBD1	19	TRBJ2-7	few	TGTGCCAGCAGCTCACTCCCGGGACAGGGGATACCGATCTCCTACGAGCAGTACTTC	CASSSLPGQGIPISYEQYF
TRBV27	TRBD1	16	TRBJ1-1	-	TGTGCCAGCAGTTGGGGGACAGGGGCCACGAACACTGAAGCTTTCTTT	CASSWGTGATNTEAFF
TRBV5-4	-	13	TRBJ2-7	-	TGTGCCAGCAGCGCGCCCGACTCCTACGAGCAGTGCTTC	CASSAPDSYEQCF
TRBV7-9	-	20	TRBJ2-2	many	TGTGCCAGCAGCCAGATCGTAGGAACAGGGCGACAATTTAACACCGGGGAGCTGTTTTTT	CASSQIVGTGRQFNTGELFF
TRBV27	TRBD1	16	TRBJ1-1	many	TGTGCCAGCAGTTTACACCGGGACAGTGGAAGGCCCGAAGCTTTCTTT	CASSLHRDSGRPEAFF
TRBV7-9	-	13	TRBJ2-1	few	TGTGCCAGCAGCTTAGTTAATGCCGATGAGCAGTTCTTC	CASSLVNADEQFF
TRBV6-6	-	11	TRBJ2-5	few	TGTGCCAGCAGTAAGCAAGAGACCCAGTACTTC	CASSKQETQYF
TRBV20-1	TRBD2	14	TRBJ2-7	-	TGCAGTGCTAGAGTGTCGGGGGGGCGGTACGAGCAGTACTTC	CSARVSGGRYEQYF
TRBV6-1	-	15	TRBJ2-1	many	TGTGCCAGCAGTGAATTTCCGTCAGGGAACAATGAGCAGTTCTTC	CASSEFPSGNNEQFF
TRBV20-1	-	14	TRBJ2-7	-	TGCAGTGCTAGAGGGACACAGAGCTCCTACGAGCAGTACTTC	CSARGTQSSYEQYF
TRBV10-3	TRBD1	14	TRBJ1-1	-	TGTGCCATCAGTGCCGGGACAGGGTACACTGAAGCTTTCTTT	CAISAGTGYTEAFF
TRBV14	-	12	TRBJ1-1	many	TGTGCCAGCAGCCAGAGGGTCACTGAAGCTTTCTTT	CASSQRVTEAFF
TRBV4-3	-	16	TRBJ2-4	many	TGCGCCAGCAGCCAAGCGTCCGGTAGGGGAAGGGGCATTCAGTACTTC	CASSQASGRGRGIQYF
TRBV2	-	13	TRBJ1-3	many	TGTGCCAGCAGGGGGACCGCTGGAAACACCATATATTTT	CASRGTAGNTIYF
TRBV9	-	15	TRBJ2-2	many	TGTGCCAGCAGCGTAGAGACGGTGAACACCGGGGAGCTGTTTTTT	CASSVETVNTGELFF
TRBV7-9	-	13	TRBJ1-1	many	TGTGCCAGCAGCTTAGGAATCAACACTGAAGCTTTCTTT	CASSLGINTEAFF
TRBV19	-	17	TRBJ2-7	many	TGTGCCAGTAGTTTGAATTCCGGGACAGCGGGGCCCTACGAGCAGTACTTC	CASSLNSGTAGPYEQYF
TRBV20-1	-	14	TRBJ2-3	many	TGCAGTGCTAGAGATCGGGCCCGCACAGATACGCAGTATTTT	CSARDRARTDTQYF
TRBV3-1	-	14	TRBJ1-1	few	TGTGCCAGCAGCCAAAGGACGGGACGGAGTGAAGCTTTCTTT	CASSQRTGRSEAFF
TRBV5-1	TRBD1	13	TRBJ1-4	few	TGCGCCAGCAGCTCGACAGGGGGTGAAAAACTGTTTTTT	CASSSTGGEKLFF
TRBV6-6	TRBD2	18	TRBJ2-7	-	TGTGCCAGCAGTTACGCTTCTTCCCTAGCGGGAGGGCCGGGGGAGCAGTACTTC	CASSYASSLAGGPGEQYF
TRBV7-6	-	15	TRBJ1-3	-	TGTGCCAGCAGCTTAGTCCCAGCGGTTGGAAACACCATATATTTT	CASSLVPAVGNTIYF
TRBV7-2	TRBD2	16	TRBJ2-1	-	TGTGCCAGCCGCTTGTCGTCCGCGGGAGGCGGGAATGAGCAGTTCTTC	CASRLSSAGGGNEQFF
TRBV12-3/TRBV12-4	-	15	TRBJ2-3	-	TGTGCCAGCAGTTTAACGGGACGGTTAATTGATACGCAGTATTTT	CASSLTGRLIDTQYF
TRBV7-9	TRBD2	16	TRBJ2-3	once	TGTGCCAGCAGCTCCAAACTAGCGGAGGGCACAGATACGCAGTATTTT	CASSSKLAEGTDTQYF
TRBV10-3	-	13	TRBJ1-1	few	TGTGCCATCGGGGGGCCGACTAACACTGAAGCTTTCTTT	CAIGGPTNTEAFF
TRBV11-2	-	14	TRBJ2-1	few	TGTGCCAGCAGCTCCGGACAGCACTACAATGAGCAGTTCTTC	CASSSGQHYNEQFF
TRBV27	-	16	TRBJ2-3	-	TGTGCCAGCAGTTTATCCCCAGGGAGTGTGGCAGATACGCAGTATTTT	CASSLSPGSVADTQYF
TRBV5-5	-	13	TRBJ2-5	few	TGTGCCAGCAGTTCCGGGCCCTCGGAGACCCAGTACTTC	CASSSGPSETQYF
TRBV29-1	-	16	TRBJ2-5	many	TGCAGCGTTGAACTTGGAGGGGCAGTATTGATTGAGACCCAGTACTTC	CSVELGGAVLIETQYF
TRBV27	-	14	TRBJ1-5	-	TGTGCCAGCAGTTACAGGGCCCAAAATCAGCCCCAGCATTTT	CASSYRAQNQPQHF
TRBV7-8	TRBD2	16	TRBJ2-5	-	TGTGCCAGCAGCGGCACGGGACTAGAGAGGGGAGAGACCCAGTACTTC	CASSGTGLERGETQYF
TRBV19	-	13	TRBJ1-5	-	TGTGCCAGTAGTATAGAGGTGAATCAGCCCCAGCATTTT	CASSIEVNQPQHF
TRBV18	-	15	TRBJ2-1	few	TGTGCCAGCTCACCAGAGGGCGACCCCTACAATGAGCAGTTCTTC	CASSPEGDPYNEQFF
TRBV18	-	13	TRBJ2-5	many	TGTGCCAGCTCACCACCCGATCAAGAGACCCAGTACTTC	CASSPPDQETQYF
TRBV11-2	TRBD1	14	TRBJ1-2	-	TGTGCCAGCAGCTTAAGACAGGGGGCGGATGGCTACACCTTC	CASSLRQGADGYTF
TRBV7-6	-	13	TRBJ1-2	-	TGTGCCAGCACCCCGACCCCAGGCTATGGCTACACCTTC	CASTPTPGYGYTF
TRBV6-1	-	16	TRBJ1-5	many	TGTGCCAGCAGTGAAGGAACAGGGTATAGCAATCAGCCCCAGCATTTT	CASSEGTGYSNQPQHF
TRBV3-1	TRBD1	16	TRBJ2-3	-	TGTGCCAGCAGCACAGGGACAGGGGGCTTTGCAGATACGCAGTATTTT	CASSTGTGGFADTQYF
TRBV10-3	TRBD1	14	TRBJ1-1	many	TGTGCCATCAGGGGGACAGGGGGCGACACTGAAGCTTTCTTT	CAIRGTGGDTEAFF
TRBV11-2	-	12	TRBJ2-3	once	TGTGCCAGCGAAGAGGGAGAAGATACGCAGTATTTT	CASEEGEDTQYF
TRBV10-3	TRBD2	13	TRBJ2-5	-	TGTGCCATCAGTAAGGGGACTACGGAGACCCAGTACTTC	CAISKGTTETQYF
TRBV9	-	15	TRBJ2-1	many	TGTGCCAGCAGCGGAGGCATCAATAACTACAATGAGCAGTTCTTC	CASSGGINNYNEQFF
TRBV2	-	13	TRBJ1-2	few	TGTGCCAGCAGTGATGAGAGTATCTATGGCTACACCTTC	CASSDESIYGYTF
TRBV6-2/TRBV6-3	TRBD2	17	TRBJ2-1	-	TGTGCCAGCAGTTACTCGCCCGCGGGGGGACTATACAATGAGCAGTTCTTC	CASSYSPAGGLYNEQFF
TRBV6-9	TRBD1	16	TRBJ1-6	-	TGTGCCAGCAGTTATTTGGGACAGTACTATAATTCACCCCTCCACTTT	CASSYLGQYYNSPLHF
TRBV7-8	-	13	TRBJ2-7	-	TGTGCCAGCAGCTACAGGGTAGCCTACGAGCAGTACTTC	CASSYRVAYEQYF